What follows is one TCR beta chain and its context. Its target is not known. Trimming took 4 bases from V and 4 from J, leaving 20 bases between them. Germline V gene data show CDR1 as SGDLS and CDR2 as YYNGEE. The CDR3 sequence is 16 residues long. The data stem from a study of long-term antiretroviral therapy in people with HIV. Looking at the study overall: Of all samples, the earliest predate the 2015 immediate-ART recommendation by about a decade. Regarding the study as a whole: An increase in diversity followed ART, yet levels stayed below transplant donor controls. Pre-ART clonal expansion yielded clones that dominated the repertoire at all time points.

Each sample contained roughly 0.95-11 million cryopreserved PBMC, thawed before DNA extraction. Survey-level resolution applied to immunoSEQ assay v3.0. Profiled with immunoSEQ multiplex PCR; TCRdb holds only in-frame clones, not every one. The sample records tens of thousands of clones, over 80% being singletons. This TCR came from a man aged 18 to 30 with HIV. The rearrangement links TRBV9 to TRBJ1-2; D is unresolved. Sequenced here: unsorted PBMCs, sampled 1 year after starting antiretroviral therapy. Here the CDR3 reads CASSPPGRAESYGYTF. The CDR3 bases are TGTGCCAGCAGCCCTCCCGGGAGGGCCGAATCCTATGGCTACACCTTC.